What follows are 10 T cell receptor beta chains derived from one specimen sequenced in a study of CXCR3-negative and CXCR3-positive naive CD8 T cells. Notes on the study in general: Naive CXCR3-positive cells had TRB CDR3s more hydrophobic than those of CXCR3-negative naive cells.

No cognate antigen is known for these TCRs. UMI labels and 5' RACE were used to prepare the TRB cDNA libraries. TCRdb reprocessed the 5' RACE reads and keeps a single row for each CDR3 protein, giving no DNA. Its table lists around 160,000 distinct CDR3 sequences. What was sequenced was naive CXCR3+ CD8+ T cells from blood. Subset meaning: CD45RO-CCR7+CD27+CD95- naive CD8+ T cells expressing CXCR3 (TNR3+). The receptors derive from a human donor in good health. Some clones in this sample may be carry-over from other donors' samples.

This rearrangement joins TRBV29-1 to TRBJ2-2; TCRdb's assignment of TRBD1 cannot be checked, as there is no DNA. Germline-derived CDR1 and CDR2 are SQVTM and ANQGSEA. This CDR3 contains 16 residues. CDR3 sequence: CSVERGDRVSNGELFF.

The gene calls are TRBV29-1 and TRBJ2-1. Germline V gene lookup returns CDR1 SQVTM and CDR2 ANQGSEA. This CDR3 spans 13 amino acids. CDR3 loop: CSAKPFDYNEQFF.

V and J are TRBV20-1 and TRBJ1-2; TCRdb selects TRBD1, and the lack of DNA leaves this call unchecked. The germline gives CDR1 DFQATT, CDR2 SNEGSKA (reference sequence). This CDR3 comprises 13 residues. This CDR3 reads CSASPREKYGYTF.

The genes are TRBV20-1 and TRBJ2-1; TCRdb names TRBD1, which stays unverified in the absence of DNA. The CDR3 has 14 amino acids. Germline V lookup: CDR1 DFQATT, CDR2 SNEGSKA (reference sequence). The CDR3 here is CSAQSPGSYNEQFF.

The chain couples TRBV9 to TRBJ2-7; TCRdb names TRBD1, which stays unverified in the absence of DNA. Germline V gene data show CDR1 as SGDLS and CDR2 as YYNGEE. This CDR3 is built from 14 residues. CDR3 residues: CASSPRTGPYEQYF.

The J gene is TRBJ2-7, the V gene TRBV7-9. Germline CDR1 SEHNR, CDR2 FQNEAQ (reference sequence). The CDR3 loop spans 13 amino acids. The CDR3 loop reads CASQRQDHYEQYF.

This chain links TRBV7-8 with TRBJ2-1; TCRdb's D gene call, TRBD2, goes unchecked for lack of DNA. CDR1 SGHVS and CDR2 FQNEAQ come from the germline V gene. The CDR3 has 15 residues. The CDR3 reads CASSLGAGRDSEQFF.

The chain is built from TRBV29-1 and TRBJ2-2. Germline V CDR1 and CDR2: SQVTM, ANQGSEA. The CDR3 is made up of 12 amino acids. CDR3 sequence: CSVDMETGELFF.

This rearrangement joins TRBV20-1 to TRBJ2-3; without DNA, the TCRdb call of TRBD2 cannot be checked. The germline CDR1 and CDR2 sequences are DFQATT and SNEGSKA (reference sequence). The CDR3 is 17 amino acids. The CDR3 protein is CSARDLSSGGDTDTQYF.

The chain carries TRBV7-8 and TRBJ2-1. From germline, CDR1 is SGHVS and CDR2 FQNEAQ. The CDR3 length is 11 residues. This CDR3 reads CASSFHNEQFF.